This T cell receptor beta chain was sequenced in a study of T-cell reconstitution after alpha-beta-depleted transplantation in children. It was with unique molecular identifiers that the TCRbeta library was prepared. MiXCR, applied by TCRdb to the PCR reads, yields one record per CDR3 protein. Of some 830,000 distinct CDR3 sequences in the sample, 16% were seen once. Regarding the study as a whole: Surviving recipient T cells and thymic progenitors produced the high day-60 TCRbeta diversity seen in some patients. From newly produced T cells came most of the T-cell counts and diversity one year after transplant. At around two months after transplant, the alpha-beta T cells were reportedly derived from several hundred expanded clones that came from non-depleted graft cells.

As regards this clonotype: No antigen is known for it.

This CDR3 has 17 amino acids. Between the trimmed V and J ends, which lost 5 bases and 2 bases, there was a span of 22 bases. This sequence was found in a male patient younger than 18 who had a stem cell transplant for acute lymphoblastic leukemia, so the T cells may come from the graft donor. This material consisted of PBMCs, mostly from graft donor cells, taken 360 days after TCRalphabeta/CD19-depleted stem cell transplant. V is TRBV12-3 or TRBV12-4 and J is TRBJ2-7, with D possibly being TRBD1 (6 bases). The CDR3 loop reads CASSPFHGGSFPYEQYF. Written as DNA, the CDR3 is TGTGCCAGCAGTCCCTTCCATGGGGGCAGTTTCCCCTACGAGCAGTACTTC.